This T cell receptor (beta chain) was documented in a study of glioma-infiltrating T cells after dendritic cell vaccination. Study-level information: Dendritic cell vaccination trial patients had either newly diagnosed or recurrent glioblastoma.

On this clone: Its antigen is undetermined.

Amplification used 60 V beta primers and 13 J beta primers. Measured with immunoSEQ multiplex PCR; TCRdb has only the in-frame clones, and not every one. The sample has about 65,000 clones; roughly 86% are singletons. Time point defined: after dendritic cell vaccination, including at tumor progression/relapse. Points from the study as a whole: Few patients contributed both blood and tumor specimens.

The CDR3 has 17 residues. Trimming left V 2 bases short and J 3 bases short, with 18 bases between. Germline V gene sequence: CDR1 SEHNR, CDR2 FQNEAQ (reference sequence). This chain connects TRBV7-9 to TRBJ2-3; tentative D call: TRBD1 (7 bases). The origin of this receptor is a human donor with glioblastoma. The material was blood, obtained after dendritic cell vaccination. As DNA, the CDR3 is TGTGCCAGCAGCTTATTAAGCCAGGGGGGAAAAACAGATACGCAGTATTTT. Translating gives CASSLLSQGGKTDTQYF.